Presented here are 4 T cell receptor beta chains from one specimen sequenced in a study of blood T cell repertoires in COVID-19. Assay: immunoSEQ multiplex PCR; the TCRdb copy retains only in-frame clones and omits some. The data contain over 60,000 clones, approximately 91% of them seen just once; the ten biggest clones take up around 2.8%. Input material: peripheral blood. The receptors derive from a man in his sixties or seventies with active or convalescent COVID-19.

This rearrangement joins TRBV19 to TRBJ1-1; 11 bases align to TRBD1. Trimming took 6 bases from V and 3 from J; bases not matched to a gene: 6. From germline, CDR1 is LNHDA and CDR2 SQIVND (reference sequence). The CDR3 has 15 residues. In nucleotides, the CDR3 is TGTGCCAGTAGACGGACAGGGGGCGCCTACACTGAAGCTTTCTTT. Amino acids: CASRRTGGAYTEAFF.

This CDR3 reads CASSSHGIHTDTQYF. DNA for the CDR3: TGTGCCAGCAGCTCCCACGGGATCCACACAGATACGCAGTATTTT. The chain links TRBV9 to TRBJ2-3, with D possibly TRBD2 on 5 matching bases. Trimming pared 4 bases from V and 2 bases from J, leaving 14 bases between. Per the germline V gene, CDR1 is SGDLS and CDR2 is YYNGEE. The CDR3 covers 15 residues.

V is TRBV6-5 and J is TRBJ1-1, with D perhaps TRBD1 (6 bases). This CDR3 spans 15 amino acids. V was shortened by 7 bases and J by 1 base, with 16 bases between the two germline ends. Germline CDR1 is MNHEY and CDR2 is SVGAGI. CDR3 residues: CASINSLQGNTEAFF. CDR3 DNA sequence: TGTGCCAGCATAAACTCCCTACAGGGGAACACTGAAGCTTTCTTT.

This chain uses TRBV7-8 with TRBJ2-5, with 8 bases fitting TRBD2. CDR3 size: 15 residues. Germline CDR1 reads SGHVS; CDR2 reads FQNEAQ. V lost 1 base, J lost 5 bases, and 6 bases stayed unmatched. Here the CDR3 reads CASSLGGTRRETQYF. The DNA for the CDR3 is TGTGCCAGCAGCTTAGGTGGGACTAGAAGGGAGACCCAGTACTTC. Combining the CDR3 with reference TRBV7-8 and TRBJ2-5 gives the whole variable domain GAGVSQSPRYKVAKRGQDVALRCDPISGHVSLFWYQQALGQGPEFLTYFQNEAQLDKSGLPSDRFFAERPEGSVSTLKIQRTQQEDSAVYLCASSLGGTRRETQYFGPGTRLLVL.